This paragraph reports one TCR beta chain. These data come from a study of blood T cells in healthy people across ages. Whole-study context: About one barcoded beta molecule was captured per two T cells (by template switching).

Per germline, CDR1 MNHEY and CDR2 SVGAGI. The V end was cut by 0 bases, the J end by 0 bases, with 8 bases between. CDR3 length: 15 amino acids. Next came a second PCR, run for about 7 to 12 cycles, which used a sample-barcoded 5' primer along with a J-beta primer mix. Each single sample gave us at least 2.5 million CDR3-containing paired-end reads. TCRdb processed the 5' RACE reads anew with MiXCR; each CDR3 protein has one entry. This table holds about 750,000 distinct CDR3 sequences, about 55% found once. Every donor contributed about 10 milliliters of peripheral blood by blood draw. Researchers report isolating at least 6.5 million PBMCs per sample.

The sequence derives from a man aged 80 or over in good health. This chain links TRBV6-5 with TRBJ1-1; D remains unclear. The source material was blood. The DNA for the CDR3 is TGTGCCAGCAGTTACTCGGCAGCTCTGAACACTGAAGCTTTCTTT. As protein: CASSYSAALNTEAFF.